The 7 T cell receptor beta chains below come from one sample, sequenced in a study of T cells in Graves' hyperthyroidism and ophthalmopathy. TCR beta CDR3 sequences were amplified from RNA transcripts. First-round RT-PCR of the TCR CDR3 relied on the HTBI primer set. Via MiXCR, TCRdb re-called the multiplex PCR reads, giving one row per CDR3 protein. The top ten hold 30% to 40% of the sample, which has 700,000 to 850,000 distinct CDR3 sequences, around a third seen once. The sequenced sample consisted of blood. Receptor source: a woman aged 40-49 years with Graves' hyperthyroidism.

The chain has TRBV11-2 and TRBJ1-1; 7 bases fit TRBD1. Germline CDR1 reads SGHAT; CDR2 reads FQNNGV. The CDR3 contains 16 residues. The junction had 9 bases not matched to a gene; V was cut back by 5 bases and J by 0 bases. This CDR3 reads CASSKRDSLMNTEAFF. The CDR3 nucleotides are TGTGCCAGCAGCAAACGGGACAGTCTAATGAACACTGAAGCTTTCTTT.

The chain employs TRBV29-1 and TRBJ1-3; D is perhaps TRBD1 (5 bases). The CDR3 extends over 12 amino acids. V was cut by 6 bases and J by 7 bases, with 13 bases left in between. Looked up from germline, CDR1 is SQVTM and CDR2 is ANQGSEA. As DNA, the CDR3 is TGCAGCGTGCAGGGCGGAGGCAACACCATATATTTT. It translates to CSVQGGGNTIYF.

The V gene is TRBV30, the J gene TRBJ2-7; the D call may be TRBD1 or TRBD2 (5 bases each). The CDR3 has 12 amino acids. V was cut by 8 bases and J by 0 bases, with 11 bases left in between. Germline loops: CDR1 GTSNPN, CDR2 SVGIG (reference sequence). The CDR3, as DNA: TGTGCCCAGGGACGTAGCTCCTACGAGCAGTACTTC. Its protein product is CAQGRSSYEQYF.

The chain uses TRBV19 and TRBJ2-7; TRBD1 aligns across 12 bases. CDR1 and CDR2 from the germline V gene are LNHDA and SQIVND (reference sequence). Trimming cost V 4 bases and J 5 bases; bases outside gene matches: 3. This CDR3 contains 14 residues. The CDR3 DNA sequence: TGTGCCAGTAGTAGGGACAGGGGGCCAGACGAGCAGTACTTC. As protein: CASSRDRGPDEQYF.

The CDR3 nucleotides read TGCAGCTTAGGGGTGGGGAATCAGCCCCAGCATTTT. Protein product: CSLGVGNQPQHF. The chain carries TRBV29-1 and TRBJ1-5, with D possibly TRBD1 on 5 matching bases. The CDR3 has 12 amino acids. V lost 8 bases to trimming and J lost 4 bases, with 12 bases between them. CDR1 SQVTM and CDR2 ANQGSEA come from the germline V gene.

This rearrangement joins TRBV6-2 or TRBV6-3 to TRBJ2-7, with a possible D match to TRBD1 (6 bases). V shed 5 bases and J shed 4 bases, with 18 bases lying between them. This CDR3 is built from 15 residues. The germline V gene has CDR1 MNHEY and CDR2 SVGEGT. The CDR3 loop is CASSVPRDNLYEQYF. The CDR3 coding sequence is TGTGCCAGCAGTGTCCCCCGGGACAACCTTTACGAGCAGTACTTC.

This chain joins TRBV6-1 and TRBJ2-2; D ambiguous. The V and J ends lost 6 bases and 1 base respectively, with 9 bases between them. CDR1 and CDR2 from the germline V gene are MNHNS and SASEGT. The CDR3 is 14 residues long. The CDR3 region is CASREPGNTGELFF. The CDR3 DNA is TGTGCCAGCAGGGAACCAGGGAACACCGGGGAGCTGTTTTTT.